This T cell receptor (beta chain) appears in the sequencing data of a study of T cell responses to AZD1222 COVID-19 vaccine. This table comes from immunoSEQ multiplex PCR, and its TCRdb copy is limited to in-frame clones, with some not included. The table records over 100,000 clones, 90% of them present only once. Germline CDR1 SGHRS, CDR2 YFSETQ. V dropped 4 bases and J dropped 7 bases, with 14 bases sitting between them. The CDR3 covers 13 residues. This receptor was obtained from an adult in good health. The chain couples TRBV5-1 to TRBJ1-2; maybe TRBD1 (6 bases). The source material was peripheral blood, sampled on day 0 of AZD1222 vaccination. CDR3 in amino acids: CASSDTGSGGYTF. The CDR3 DNA reads TGCGCCAGCAGCGATACAGGGAGCGGTGGCTACACCTTC.